Below are 32 T cell receptor beta chains sequenced from a single sample in a study of pediatric ulcerative colitis. The protocol was immunoSEQ multiplex PCR, while the TCRdb copy is restricted to in-frame clones and leaves out a portion. Here the sample spans about 64,000 clones, 77% being singletons. The sequenced sample was blood. Source of these receptors: a boy aged 5-17 years with moderate ulcerative colitis.

Turning to this clone: Other DNA sequences within the sample encode an identical CDR3. The chain employs TRBV5-1 and TRBJ1-1; D might be TRBD1 (5 bases). CDR3 size: 13 residues. Trimming pared 4 bases from V and 0 bases from J, leaving 7 bases between. The germline CDR1 and CDR2 sequences are SGHRS and YFSETQ. The CDR3 DNA reads TGCGCCAGCAGCCTGACAGTGAACACTGAAGCTTTCTTT. This codes for CASSLTVNTEAFF.

The rearrangement uses TRBV4-1 and TRBJ2-7; 8 bases agree with TRBD2. V was clipped by 3 bases and J by 0 bases; unmatched bases: 7. The CDR3 extends over 16 amino acids. From germline, CDR1 is MGHRA and CDR2 YSYEKL. Here the CDR3 reads CASSHEGTSGSYEQYF. The CDR3, as DNA: TGCGCCAGCAGCCACGAGGGAACTAGCGGCTCCTACGAGCAGTACTTC.

This chain links TRBV30 with TRBJ1-6; possible D gene TRBD1, 6 bases. CDR3 length: 13 residues. V was shortened by 3 bases and J by 5 bases, with 8 bases between the two germline ends. Germline CDR1 GTSNPN, CDR2 SVGIG (reference sequence). CDR3 sequence reads: CAWRDRDNSPLHF. In DNA form, the CDR3 reads TGTGCCTGGAGGGACAGAGATAATTCACCCCTCCACTTT.

The chain employs TRBV9 and TRBJ1-4; D might be TRBD1 (5 bases). V lost 2 bases and J 3 bases, leaving 8 bases between the germline ends. Germline V gene data show CDR1 as SGDLS and CDR2 as YYNGEE. This CDR3 contains 14 residues. The CDR3 DNA reads as TGTGCCAGCAGCGTCGGGACCTCTAATGAAAAACTGTTTTTT. Residues: CASSVGTSNEKLFF. The variable domain in full, with the rest retrieved from reference TRBV9 and TRBJ1-4, is DSGVTQTPKHLITATGQRVTLRCSPRSGDLSVYWYQQSLDQGLQFLIQYYNGEERAKGNILERFSAQQFPDLHSELNLSSLELGDSALYFCASSVGTSNEKLFFGSGTQLSVL.

The rearrangement joins TRBV29-1 to TRBJ2-7, with D uncertain. CDR1 is SQVTM, CDR2 ANQGSEA, per germline. Deletions cut 5 bases from V and 0 bases from J, with 11 bases between. The CDR3 covers 13 residues. CDR3 residues: CSVSYLSSYEQYF. CDR3 DNA: TGCAGCGTTAGTTACCTGAGCTCCTACGAGCAGTACTTC.

The table lists this clone with a count of one. The chain is built from TRBV5-1 and TRBJ2-5; 10 positions agree with TRBD2. The CDR3 is made up of 14 amino acids. CDR1 and CDR2 from the germline V gene are SGHRS and YFSETQ. V lost 8 bases to trimming and J lost 5 bases; unmatched junction nucleotides: 9. The CDR3 is CASFGAGGRETQYF. The CDR3 region has the DNA TGCGCCAGTTTCGGAGCGGGAGGGCGGGAGACCCAGTACTTC.

The chain uses TRBV7-9 and TRBJ1-2, with TRBD1 identical over 8 bases. This CDR3 is built from 19 residues. CDR1 and CDR2 from the germline V gene are SEHNR and FQNEAQ (reference sequence). Trimming at V came to 4 bases and at J to 4 bases, leaving 20 bases not matched to a gene. The CDR3 sequence is CASSSRTGLDLSQIYGYTF. As DNA, the CDR3 is TGTGCCAGCAGCTCCCGGACAGGGCTAGACTTGAGCCAGATCTATGGCTACACCTTC.

J is TRBJ1-1 and V is TRBV9; 8 positions match TRBD1. This CDR3 spans 16 amino acids. The germline CDR1 and CDR2 sequences are SGDLS and YYNGEE. V was pared by 4 bases and J by 1 base, with 9 bases of the junction left unmatched. The CDR3: CASSIRQGTTNTEAFF. CDR3 nucleotides: TGTGCCAGCAGCATCCGACAGGGGACCACGAACACTGAAGCTTTCTTT.

This clone was seen a handful of times. The CDR3 protein is CAWSNTRWVGTEAFF. For the CDR3, the DNA is TGTGCCTGGAGCAATACACGTTGGGTCGGCACTGAAGCTTTCTTT. The chain recombines TRBV30 with TRBJ1-1; D is ambiguous. The CDR3 contains 15 residues. Trimming left V 3 bases short and J 4 bases short, with 18 bases between. Germline V lookup: CDR1 GTSNPN, CDR2 SVGIG (reference sequence). The full variable domain, in which reference TRBV30 and TRBJ1-1 provide the parts outside the CDR3, is SQTIHQWPATLVQPVGSPLSLECTVEGTSNPNLYWYRQAAGRGLQLLFYSVGIGQISSEVPQNLSASRPQDRQFILSSKKLLLSDSGFYLCAWSNTRWVGTEAFFGQGTRLTVV.

V gene TRBV5-6 combines with J gene TRBJ1-2, with D uncertain. V lost 0 bases to trimming and J lost 2 bases, with 17 bases between them. The germline V gene encodes CDR1 SGHDT and CDR2 YYEEEE. The CDR3 covers 17 residues. The CDR3 DNA reads TGTGCCAGCAGCTTGGAGGGTGCGGACCCGGCGAACTATGGCTACACCTTC. Translating gives CASSLEGADPANYGYTF.

J is TRBJ1-1 and V is TRBV5-1; 9 bases fit TRBD1. The CDR3 is 16 residues long. Trimming removed 3 bases from V and 3 bases from J; junction bases left unmatched: 9. CDR1 and CDR2 (germline): SGHRS, YFSETQ. The CDR3 protein is CASSSTGTGSHTEAFF. The CDR3 nucleotides read TGCGCCAGCAGCTCTACCGGGACAGGGTCGCACACTGAAGCTTTCTTT.

The chain joins TRBV7-3 to TRBJ2-2, with no clear D. Germline V gene data show CDR1 as SGHTA and CDR2 as FQGTGA. Trimming stripped 3 bases from V and 5 bases from J, with 7 bases between. This CDR3 spans 13 amino acids. The CDR3 DNA reads as TGTGCCAGCAGCTTTAGGGAAACCGGGGAGCTGTTTTTT. Translating gives CASSFRETGELFF.

This clone was seen a few times. V gene TRBV5-1 combines with J gene TRBJ2-5; no definite D call. Trimming stripped 7 bases from V and 1 base from J, with 8 bases between. This CDR3 comprises 12 residues. From germline, CDR1 is SGHRS and CDR2 YFSETQ. CDR3: CASSSAQETQYF. CDR3 DNA: TGCGCCAGCTCATCAGCCCAAGAGACCCAGTACTTC.

In its sample, this clone was seen once. The chain has TRBV28 and TRBJ1-2; perhaps TRBD1 as D (6 bases). V lost 5 bases and J lost 4, with 17 bases in between. The germline V gene has CDR1 MDHEN and CDR2 SYDVKM. The CDR3 is made up of 15 amino acids. The CDR3: CASSLYRVVSYGYTF. CDR3 sequence (DNA): TGTGCCAGCAGTCTCTACAGGGTAGTGAGCTATGGCTACACCTTC.

J is TRBJ2-1 and V is TRBV6-4, with 11 nucleotides matching TRBD2. Germline CDR1 MRHNA, CDR2 SNTAGT. This CDR3 region has 14 residues. With V trimmed by 4 bases and J by 8 bases, 4 bases remained unmatched. The CDR3 coding sequence is TGTGCCAGCAGTGCTAGCGGGGGGAATGATGAGCAGTTCTTC. It encodes CASSASGGNDEQFF.

This chain uses TRBV29-1 with TRBJ1-5; D uncertain. The CDR3 is 12 residues long. The V and J ends lost 8 bases and 3 bases respectively, with 11 bases between them. Germline V gives CDR1 SQVTM, CDR2 ANQGSEA. CDR3 bases: TGCAGCCCCAGAAGGCCCAATCAGCCCCAGCATTTT. Amino acid sequence: CSPRRPNQPQHF.

In its sample, this clone was seen a few times. The V gene is TRBV10-1, the J gene TRBJ1-1; 9 bases align to TRBD1. CDR1 is WNHNN and CDR2 is SYGVQD in the germline V gene (reference sequence). The CDR3 extends over 17 amino acids. The V and J ends lost 6 bases and 2 bases, in that order; junction bases with no gene match: 13. In DNA, the CDR3 is TGCGCCAGCAGACAAGGACAGGGGATTTCCCCAAACACTGAAGCTTTCTTT. Translated: CASRQGQGISPNTEAFF.

V and J are TRBV4-1 and TRBJ2-3; D gene unclear. Germline V gene data show CDR1 as MGHRA and CDR2 as YSYEKL. The V gene lost 5 bases and the J gene lost 0 bases, with 18 bases spanning the gap. The CDR3 totals 17 residues. CDR3 residues: CASSTRQWGSSTDTQYF. CDR3 sequence (DNA): TGCGCCAGCAGCACACGTCAATGGGGATCTAGCACAGATACGCAGTATTTT.

The gene calls are TRBV29-1 and TRBJ2-3; no reliable D call. CDR1 and CDR2 (germline): SQVTM, ANQGSEA. Trimming left V 8 bases short and J 6 bases short, with 9 bases between. The CDR3 is 10 residues long. The CDR3 region has the DNA TGCAGCACTTACGTGGATACGCAGTATTTT. It encodes CSTYVDTQYF.

The V call is TRBV19, the J call TRBJ2-6; D ambiguous. Trimming removed 6 bases from V and 2 bases from J, with 5 bases in between. Germline-derived CDR1 and CDR2 are LNHDA and SQIVND (reference sequence). The CDR3 is 13 residues long. CDR3 sequence: CASSFTGANVLTF. In nucleotides, the CDR3 is TGTGCCAGTAGCTTCACTGGGGCCAACGTCCTGACTTTC. Supplemented by reference TRBV19 and TRBJ2-6, the full variable domain reads DGGITQSPKYLFRKEGQNVTLSCEQNLNHDAMYWYRQDPGQGLRLIYYSQIVNDFQKGDIAEGYSVSREKKESFPLTVTSAQKNPTAFYLCASSFTGANVLTFGAGSRLTVL.

This chain links TRBV15 with TRBJ2-7; D uncertain. Trimming stripped 8 bases from V and 2 bases from J, with 13 bases between. The CDR3 is 13 amino acids. Germline assignment: CDR1 LNHNV and CDR2 YYDKDF (reference sequence). The CDR3 region has the DNA TGTGCCACCGGCCTCGGCCCCACCTACGAGCAGTACTTC. Residues: CATGLGPTYEQYF.

This chain connects TRBV5-1 to TRBJ1-1; TRBD1 agrees at 8 bases. The ends lost 0 bases at V and 1 base at J; junction bases unmatched: 2. The germline CDR1 and CDR2 sequences are SGHRS and YFSETQ. The CDR3 extends over 15 amino acids. The CDR3 DNA is TGCGCCAGCAGCTTGGGACAGGGGCGGAACACTGAAGCTTTCTTT. This encodes CASSLGQGRNTEAFF. Full variable domain (remainder filled in from reference TRBV5-1 and TRBJ1-1): KAGVTQTPRYLIKTRGQQVTLSCSPISGHRSVSWYQQTPGQGLQFLFEYFSETQRNKGNFPGRFSGRQFSNSRSEMNVSTLELGDSALYLCASSLGQGRNTEAFFGQGTRLTVV.

The rearrangement uses TRBV19 and TRBJ2-3, with D perhaps matching TRBD1 (6 bases). Trimming removed 7 bases at V and 2 bases at J, with 16 bases between. Germline CDR1 is LNHDA and CDR2 is SQIVND (reference sequence). The CDR3 runs to 15 residues. The CDR3 DNA reads as TGTGCCAGTAAGAAGCGACAGGCTCCCACAGATACGCAGTATTTT. Its translation is CASKKRQAPTDTQYF.

This clone has just a few counts. The genes are TRBV7-9 and TRBJ1-1; D possibly corresponds to TRBD1 (5 bases). Germline CDR1 reads SEHNR; CDR2 reads FQNEAQ (reference sequence). V was shortened by 6 bases and J by 6 bases, with 14 bases between the two germline ends. This CDR3 has 13 amino acids. CDR3 sequence: CASRREGPAEAFF. DNA of the CDR3: TGTGCCAGCAGGAGGGAGGGGCCCGCTGAAGCTTTCTTT.

The chain combines TRBV11-3 with TRBJ2-7; D not resolved. This CDR3 spans 13 amino acids. Between the trimmed V and J ends, which lost 0 bases and 2 bases, there was a span of 5 bases. Germline lookup yields CDR1 SGHNT and CDR2 YENEEA. As DNA, the CDR3 is TGTGCCAGCAGCTTAGATGAAACCTACGAGCAGTACTTC. This sequence encodes CASSLDETYEQYF.

A single count supports this clone. The chain joins TRBV5-5 to TRBJ2-3; D may be TRBD2 (6 bases). The germline V gene encodes CDR1 SGHKS and CDR2 YYEKEE (reference sequence). The CDR3 is made up of 15 amino acids. V dropped 0 bases and J dropped 4 bases, with 12 bases sitting between them. CDR3 residues: CASSLAVGGPDTQYF. The CDR3 nucleotides read TGTGCCAGCAGCTTGGCTGTGGGAGGCCCAGATACGCAGTATTTT.

The V gene is TRBV2, the J gene TRBJ1-4, with 9 bases aligning to TRBD1. CDR3 size: 13 residues. CDR1 is SNHLY, CDR2 FYNNEI, per germline. J gave up 8 bases and V 8 bases, and 6 bases lay outside the gene matches. The CDR3 nucleotides read TGTGCCAGCCGGGACAGGGCCGGCGAAAAACTGTTTTTT. The encoded protein is CASRDRAGEKLFF.

V and J are TRBV25-1 and TRBJ2-7; a possible D gene is TRBD1 (6 bases). This CDR3 has 11 residues. Germline values: CDR1 MGHDK, CDR2 SYGVNS. Trimming took off 7 bases at V and 6 bases at J, with 10 bases between the two ends. CDR3 DNA: TGTGCCAGCATAAGGGGGTTCGAGCAGTACTTC. Protein: CASIRGFEQYF.

Here the CDR3 reads CASSVETSGKYNEQFF. The CDR3 coding sequence is TGTGCCAGCAGCGTAGAAACTAGCGGGAAGTACAATGAGCAGTTCTTC. V usage is TRBV9 and J usage is TRBJ2-1, with 10 bases lining up with TRBD2. Germline CDR1 SGDLS, CDR2 YYNGEE. This CDR3 is 16 amino acids long. J gave up 4 bases and V 0 bases, and 4 bases lay outside the gene matches.

This chain uses TRBV27 with TRBJ1-4, with TRBD1 identical over 10 bases. The length of the CDR3 is 15 residues. J lost 6 bases, V lost 5 bases, and 6 bases had no gene match. CDR1 is MNHEY and CDR2 is SMNVEV in the germline V gene (reference sequence). The CDR3 DNA is TGTGCCAGCAGTCCGGGACAGGGGAGGGATGAAAAACTGTTTTTT. It specifies CASSPGQGRDEKLFF.

This sequence joins TRBV7-2 and TRBJ2-5, with 8 bases fitting TRBD1. This CDR3 has 16 amino acids. Trimming took 1 base from V and 9 from J; bases not matched to a gene: 13. Germline V gives CDR1 SGHTA, CDR2 FQGNSA. The CDR3 nucleotides read TGTGCCAGCAGCTTAGTTTCGCAGGGGGCCCAAGGGGCCCAGTACTTC. It codes for CASSLVSQGAQGAQYF.

The chain couples TRBV5-1 to TRBJ1-1, with D perhaps TRBD1 (6 bases). Germline loops: CDR1 SGHRS, CDR2 YFSETQ. V was trimmed by 1 base and J by 4 bases, leaving 14 bases between them. This CDR3 is built from 15 residues. CDR3 in amino acids: CASSLSEGGITEAFF. The CDR3 DNA follows: TGCGCCAGCAGCTTGTCAGAGGGGGGGATCACTGAAGCTTTCTTT.